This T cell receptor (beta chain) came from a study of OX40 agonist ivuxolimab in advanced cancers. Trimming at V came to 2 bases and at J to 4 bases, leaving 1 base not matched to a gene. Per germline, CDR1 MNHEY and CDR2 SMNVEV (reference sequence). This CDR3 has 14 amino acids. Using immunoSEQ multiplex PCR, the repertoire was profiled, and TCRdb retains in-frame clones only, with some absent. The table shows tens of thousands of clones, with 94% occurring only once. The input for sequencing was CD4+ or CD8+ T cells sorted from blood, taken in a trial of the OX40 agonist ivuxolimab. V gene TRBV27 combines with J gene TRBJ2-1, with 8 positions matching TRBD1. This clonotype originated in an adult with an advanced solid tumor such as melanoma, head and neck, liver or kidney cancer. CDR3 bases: TGTGCCAGCAGTTTAGGACAGGGTTACAATGAGCAGTTCTTC. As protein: CASSLGQGYNEQFF.